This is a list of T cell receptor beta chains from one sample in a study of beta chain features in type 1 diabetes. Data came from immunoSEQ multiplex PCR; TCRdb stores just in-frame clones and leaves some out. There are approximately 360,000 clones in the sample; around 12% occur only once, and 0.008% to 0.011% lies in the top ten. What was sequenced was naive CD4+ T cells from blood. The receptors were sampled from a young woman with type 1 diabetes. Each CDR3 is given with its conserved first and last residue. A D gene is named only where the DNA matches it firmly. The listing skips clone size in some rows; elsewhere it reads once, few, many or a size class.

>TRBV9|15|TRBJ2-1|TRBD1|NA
TGTGCCAGCAGCGTAGGGGGGACAGGGGGCCATGAGCAGTTCTTC
CASSVGGTGGHEQFF
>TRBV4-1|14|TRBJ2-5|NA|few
TGCGCCAGCAGCCAAGCGTACGGGGAAGAGACCCAGTACTTC
CASSQAYGEETQYF
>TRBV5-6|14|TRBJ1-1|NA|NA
TGTGCCAGCAGCCTCCGGGGGAGGGTCACTGAAGCTTTCTTT
CASSLRGRVTEAFF
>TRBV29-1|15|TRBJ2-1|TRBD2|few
TGCAGCGTCGGACTAGCGGGACAAACGAACAGGGAGCAGTTCTTC
CSVGLAGQTNREQFF
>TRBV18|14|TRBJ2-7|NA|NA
TGTGCCAGCTCATGGGGGGACAGTGCCTACGAGCAGTACTTC
CASSWGDSAYEQYF
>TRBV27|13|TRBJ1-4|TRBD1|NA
TGTGCCAGCAGTTTACGCCGTCAGGGGGTTGAGGTTTTT
CASSLRRQGVEVF
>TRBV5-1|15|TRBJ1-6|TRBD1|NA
TGCGCCAGCAGCAAAATATCAGGGGGCAATTCACCCCTCCACTTT
CASSKISGGNSPLHF
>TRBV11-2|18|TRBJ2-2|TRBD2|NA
TGTGCCAGCAGCTCAAGGGGCCGCGGGAGTCTGGGCACCGGGGAGCTGTTTTTT
CASSSRGRGSLGTGELFF
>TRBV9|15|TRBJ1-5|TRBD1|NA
TGTGCCAGCAGCGTAGATGGACAGGGTGTACAGCCCCAGCATTTT
CASSVDGQGVQPQHF
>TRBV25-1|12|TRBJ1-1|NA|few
TGTGCCAGCAGTGAATCGTACACTGAAGCTTTCTTT
CASSESYTEAFF
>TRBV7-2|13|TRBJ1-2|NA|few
TGTGCCAGCAGCTTATTAGGGGCGGAGGGCTACACCTTC
CASSLLGAEGYTF
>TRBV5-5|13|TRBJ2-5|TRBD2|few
TGTGCCAGCAGCCCAGCGGGAGAAGAGACCCAGTACTTC
CASSPAGEETQYF
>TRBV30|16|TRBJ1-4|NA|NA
TGTGCCTGGAGTGTATCCCGGACAGCCGTAAATGAAAAACTGTTTTTT
CAWSVSRTAVNEKLFF
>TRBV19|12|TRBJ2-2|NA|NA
TGTGCCGCAGGGGTCGTGAGCGGGGAGCTGTTTTTT
CAAGVVSGELFF
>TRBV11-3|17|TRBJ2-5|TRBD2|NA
TGTGCCAGCAGCTTAGCACTAGCGGGAGGAATCCAAGAGACCCAGTACTTC
CASSLALAGGIQETQYF
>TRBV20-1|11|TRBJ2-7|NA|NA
TGCAGTGCTCTGCGGGGCTACGAGCAGTACTTC
CSALRGYEQYF
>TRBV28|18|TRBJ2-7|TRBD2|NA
TGTGCCACCGCCACGACTAGCGGGAGGATGAGAAGCTCCTACGAGCAGTACTTC
CATATTSGRMRSSYEQYF
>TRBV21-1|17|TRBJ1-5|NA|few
TGTGCCAGCGGCGAGGGAGGGACACTTTATAGCAATCAGCCCCAGCATTTT
CASGEGGTLYSNQPQHF
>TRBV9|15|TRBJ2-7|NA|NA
TGTGCCAGCAGCGTAGAGCCCGGGAAAGGCTACGAGCAGTACTTC
CASSVEPGKGYEQYF
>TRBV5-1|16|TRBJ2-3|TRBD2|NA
TGCGCCAGTTGGAAGACTAGCGGGGCCACCACAGATACGCAGTATTTT
CASWKTSGATTDTQYF
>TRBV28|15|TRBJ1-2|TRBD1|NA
TGTGCCAGCAGTCTCGACACAGGGGGAAACTATGGCTACACCTTC
CASSLDTGGNYGYTF
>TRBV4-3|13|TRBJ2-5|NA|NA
TGCGCCAGCAGCCAAGATAGCAGGACATACCAGTACTTC
CASSQDSRTYQYF
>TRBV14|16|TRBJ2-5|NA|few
TGTGCCAGCAGCCCATCCTCAATTGGCGGGGAAGAGACCCAGTACTTC
CASSPSSIGGEETQYF
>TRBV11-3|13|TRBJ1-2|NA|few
TGTGCCAGCAGCGCTATTCAAACAGGTGGCTACACCTTC
CASSAIQTGGYTF
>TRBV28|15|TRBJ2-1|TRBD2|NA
TGTGCCAGCAGTCAACTAGCGGGAGGGGGGAATGAGCAGTTCTTC
CASSQLAGGGNEQFF
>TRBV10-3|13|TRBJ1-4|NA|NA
TGTGCCATCAGAGAAGACCAGGGGAGAGAACTGTTTTTT
CAIREDQGRELFF
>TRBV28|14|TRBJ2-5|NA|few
TGTGCCAGCAGTTTACCCCCCGGAGGGGAGACCCAGTACTTC
CASSLPPGGETQYF
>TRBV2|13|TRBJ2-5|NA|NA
TGTGCCAGCAGACGGGAGTACCAAGAGACCCAGTACTTC
CASRREYQETQYF
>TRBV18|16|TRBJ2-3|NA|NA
TGTGCCAGCTCACCACCCCGGAGCCGAGGGACAGATACGCAGTATTTT
CASSPPRSRGTDTQYF
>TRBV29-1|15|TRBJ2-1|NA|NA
TGCAGCGTTGAGGGGCCTCAGGTTATTTTCAATGAGCAGTTCTTC
CSVEGPQVIFNEQFF
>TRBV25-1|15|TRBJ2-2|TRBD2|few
TGTGCCAGCAGTGAAGGTGGACTAGACACCGGGGAGCTGTTTTTT
CASSEGGLDTGELFF
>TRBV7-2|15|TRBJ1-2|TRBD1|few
TGTGCCAGCAGCTTATACACCGGGACAGGGGGTGGCTACACCTTC
CASSLYTGTGGGYTF
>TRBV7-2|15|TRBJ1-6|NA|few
TGTGCCAGCAGCTTAGAAACAGGGCGGAGTTCACCCCTCCACTTT
CASSLETGRSSPLHF
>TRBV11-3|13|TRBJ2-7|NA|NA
TGTGCCCTCGGAGGGTCCAGCTCCTACGAGCAGTACTTC
CALGGSSSYEQYF
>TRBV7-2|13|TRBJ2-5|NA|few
TGTGCCAGCAGCTTCGGAGGTCAAGAGACCCAGTACTTC
CASSFGGQETQYF
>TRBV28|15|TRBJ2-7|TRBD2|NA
TGTGCCAGCGGATCCGGGGAGGGATTTAAGTACGAGCAGTACTTC
CASGSGEGFKYEQYF
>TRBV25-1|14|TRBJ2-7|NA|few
TGTGCCAGCAGTGAGACCGCTCGGGGGAGGGAGCAGTACTTC
CASSETARGREQYF
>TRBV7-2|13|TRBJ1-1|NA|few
TGTGCCAGCAGACCAAGGGGGGGAGCTGAAGCTTTCTTT
CASRPRGGAEAFF